One and the same sample provided the 29 T cell receptor beta chains below, sequenced in a study of human T cells and chemical hapten exposure. The time point: pre-sensitization, week 0. Treatment: therapeutic diphenylcyclopropenone sensitization with weekly scalp DPC. One entry per CDR3 protein, called by TCRdb with MiXCR from the RACE reads. The sample lists 35,000 to 50,000 distinct CDR3 sequences; 10% to 13% were seen once. This specimen was whole blood, taken in connection with sensitization to the hapten diphenylcyclopropenone (DPC). These receptors originate from a man aged 25 to 40 with alopecia areata. Some clones in this sample may be carry-over from other donors' samples.

Concerning this clonotype itself: A much bigger clone sits one base away, suggesting this may be a read error. This chain connects TRBV28 to TRBJ1-5, with TRBD1 identical over 9 bases. V shed 4 bases, J shed 0 bases, and the junction held 7 bases outside the gene matches. Germline V gives CDR1 MDHEN, CDR2 SYDVKM. This CDR3 has 17 residues. The chain's CDR3 is CASSSATGGLSNQPQHF. DNA of the CDR3: TGTGCCAGCAGTTCCGCTACAGGGGGCCTTAGCAATCAGCCCCAGCATTTT. The complete variable domain, with remaining parts taken from reference TRBV28 and TRBJ1-5, reads DVKVTQSSRYLVKRTGEKVFLECVQDMDHENMFWYRQDPGLGLRLIYFSYDVKMKEKGDIPEGYSVSREKKERFSLILESASTNQTSMYLCASSSATGGLSNQPQHFGDGTRLSIL.

The J gene is TRBJ2-3, the V gene TRBV20-1, with TRBD2 matching over 13 bases. The junction had 11 bases not matched to a gene; V was cut back by 6 bases and J by 5 bases. Germline-derived CDR1 and CDR2 are DFQATT and SNEGSKA (reference sequence). This CDR3 comprises 16 residues. Here the CDR3 DNA reads TGCAGTGCCAATCCGGGACTAGCGGGAACAAGAGATACGCAGTATTTT. This sequence encodes CSANPGLAGTRDTQYF.

This clonotype was found many times. The V call is TRBV5-1, the J call TRBJ2-1; 13 bases fit TRBD2. This CDR3 has 17 amino acids. After removal of 4 bases from V and 6 bases from J, the junction contained 10 bases not matched to a gene. Germline loops: CDR1 SGHRS, CDR2 YFSETQ. The CDR3 protein is CASSHRTSGSTVNEQFF. CDR3 nucleotide sequence: TGCGCCAGCAGCCACAGGACTAGCGGGAGTACTGTCAATGAGCAGTTCTTC.

This clonotype was seen repeatedly, ten times or more. The chain has TRBV7-9 and TRBJ2-7; the D is unclear. Germline CDR1 and CDR2: SEHNR and FQNEAQ (reference sequence). The CDR3 length is 13 residues. Trimming shortened V by 1 base and J by 6 bases, and 10 bases separated the two germline ends. CDR3 nucleotide sequence: TGTGCCAGCAGCTTAGGGCCCCCCGGCGAGCAGTACGTC. Protein product: CASSLGPPGEQYV.

This clonotype was counted ten times or more. The rearrangement joins TRBV18 to TRBJ1-3; D is undetermined. V lost 2 bases and J lost 0, with 8 bases in between. The CDR3 totals 15 residues. In germline, CDR1 is KGHSH, CDR2 LQKENI. The CDR3 sequence is CASSPTQSSGNTIYF. CDR3 DNA sequence: TGTGCCAGCTCACCAACACAGTCCTCTGGAAACACCATATATTTT.

This clonotype occurred a few times. The chain joins TRBV29-1 to TRBJ2-3; 7 bases align to TRBD1. Germline CDR1 SQVTM, CDR2 ANQGSEA. This CDR3 has 13 residues. With 6 bases clipped from V and 3 bases from J, the junction kept 6 bases outside the gene matches. CDR3 bases: TGCAGCGTGCAAAGGGACAGTACAGATACGCAGTATTTT. Translating gives CSVQRDSTDTQYF.

This clonotype was detected many times. The V gene is TRBV20-1, the J gene TRBJ1-6; D not resolved. The germline V gene has CDR1 DFQATT and CDR2 SNEGSKA (reference sequence). V was trimmed by 6 bases and J by 9 bases, leaving 15 bases between them. This CDR3 region has 13 residues. This CDR3 reads CSAVDVSVSPLHF. In nucleotides, the CDR3 is TGCAGTGCAGTGGACGTGTCGGTTTCACCCCTCCACTTT.

This clonotype has more than one count but fewer than ten. The chain's CDR3 is CASPRDTVYMNTEAFF. The CDR3 DNA reads as TGTGCCAGCCCCCGGGACACGGTCTATATGAACACTGAAGCTTTCTTT. The rearrangement links TRBV21-1 to TRBJ1-1; TRBD1 reflects the table's D call only, with no check against the DNA. TRBV21-1 is a pseudogene segment. The CDR3 has 16 residues.

At least ten counts were recorded for this clonotype. The chain recombines TRBV11-2 with TRBJ1-4, with 8 bases aligning to TRBD1. CDR1 and CDR2 from the germline V gene are SGHAT and FQNNGV. V lost 5 bases, J lost 5 bases, and 7 bases stayed unmatched. This CDR3 is built from 15 residues. The CDR3 protein is CASSATGGGNEKLFF. For the CDR3, the DNA is TGTGCCAGCAGCGCAACAGGGGGAGGGAATGAAAAACTGTTTTTT.

This clonotype was observed a handful of times. This chain uses TRBV7-2 with TRBJ1-5; no definite D call. Trimming stripped 2 bases from V and 2 bases from J, with 7 bases between. The length of the CDR3 is 14 residues. The germline gives CDR1 SGHTA, CDR2 FQGNSA. The DNA for the CDR3 is TGTGCCAGCAGCTTATCCGGGGGCAATCAGCCCCAGCATTTT. It translates to CASSLSGGNQPQHF.

The chain links TRBV5-1 to TRBJ2-2; TRBD2 might be the D (5 bases). From germline, CDR1 is SGHRS and CDR2 YFSETQ. This CDR3 has 14 amino acids. Deletions cut 6 bases from V and 3 bases from J, with 12 bases between. The CDR3 reads CASKAGVHTGELFF. CDR3 bases: TGCGCCAGCAAGGCCGGGGTGCACACCGGGGAGCTGTTTTTT.

This clonotype was observed a handful of times. The rearrangement uses TRBV11-2 and TRBJ2-5; D call uncertain. The CDR3 spans 14 residues. Trimming removed 5 bases from V and 2 bases from J, with 12 bases in between. Germline CDR1 SGHAT, CDR2 FQNNGV. The CDR3 bases are TGTGCCAGCAGCCCAGCCGGCAGGCAAGAGACCCAGTACTTC. This codes for CASSPAGRQETQYF.

The chain uses TRBV7-6 and TRBJ2-5; possible D gene TRBD1, 5 bases. The CDR3 sequence is 15 residues long. Trimming stripped 5 bases from V and 9 bases from J, with 22 bases between. The germline V gene has CDR1 SGHVS and CDR2 FNYEAQ. CDR3 amino acids: CASSPRPTEFGSQYF. DNA of the CDR3: TGTGCCAGCAGCCCCCGCCCGACAGAGTTCGGGTCCCAGTACTTC.

This clonotype has ten or more counts. The V call is TRBV7-9, the J call TRBJ1-1; D uncertain. V dropped 4 bases and J dropped 4 bases, with 13 bases sitting between them. The germline CDR1 and CDR2 sequences are SEHNR and FQNEAQ (reference sequence). This CDR3 comprises 14 residues. Here the CDR3 reads CASSSTHSSTEAFF. For the CDR3, the DNA is TGTGCCAGCAGCTCGACCCACAGTAGCACTGAAGCTTTCTTT.

As DNA, the CDR3 is TGTGCCAGCAGTTACGTCGGGGGCGTCGGCGAGCAGTACTTC. Its protein is CASSYVGGVGEQYF. This chain links TRBV6-5 with TRBJ2-7, with D perhaps being TRBD1 or TRBD2 (6 bases each). The germline V gene has CDR1 MNHEY and CDR2 SVGAGI. The germline V and J ends were trimmed by 2 bases and 6 bases, with 14 bases remaining between them. The CDR3 loop spans 14 amino acids.

In its sample, this clonotype was seen a few times. The chain uses TRBV28 and TRBJ2-1, with TRBD2 matching 8 bases. CDR3 length equals 14 residues. V lost 2 bases and J lost 9; bases outside the gene matches: 6. CDR1 is MDHEN, CDR2 SYDVKM, per germline. DNA of the CDR3: TGTGCCAGCAGTTTACCGGGAGGGGCTGGTGAGCAGTTCTTC. Amino acids: CASSLPGGAGEQFF.

This clonotype was picked up many times. The chain links TRBV11-2 to TRBJ1-2; 8 positions match TRBD1. CDR3 length: 14 amino acids. The V and J ends lost 5 bases and 5 bases, in that order; junction bases with no gene match: 7. Germline V gene sequence: CDR1 SGHAT, CDR2 FQNNGV. CDR3 coding DNA: TGTGCCAGCAGCCGGACAGGGTTAGGGTATGGCTACACCTTC. This translates into CASSRTGLGYGYTF.

The rearrangement uses TRBV11-3 and TRBJ1-1; the match to TRBD1 covers 7 bases. After removal of 3 bases from V and 11 bases from J, the junction contained 6 bases not matched to a gene. CDR3 length equals 12 residues. CDR1 SGHNT and CDR2 YENEEA come from the germline V gene. The CDR3 DNA sequence: TGTGCCAGCAGCTTTTCGACAGGGAAGGCTTTCTTT. This gives the protein CASSFSTGKAFF.

Only a few counts were recorded for this clonotype. V gene TRBV30 combines with J gene TRBJ2-1; a weak D match, TRBD1 (6 bases). Looked up from germline, CDR1 is GTSNPN and CDR2 is SVGIG (reference sequence). V gave up 5 bases and J gave up 10 bases, with 21 bases separating them. The CDR3 totals 14 residues. The CDR3 DNA reads TGTGCCTGGGGGTCCATAGGGGGTCGTTCAGAGCAGTTCTTC. Its translation: CAWGSIGGRSEQFF.

This clonotype appeared a few times. Here the CDR3 DNA reads TGTGCCAGCAGCGCCCTGGGCGGCCGAGCAGAGACCCAGTACTTC. Its translation is CASSALGGRAETQYF. V gene TRBV9 combines with J gene TRBJ2-5; D is uncertain. CDR3 length: 15 amino acids. Per the germline V gene, CDR1 is SGDLS and CDR2 is YYNGEE. Trimming pared 3 bases from V and 4 bases from J, leaving 16 bases between.

This clonotype was observed many times. The chain recombines TRBV5-1 with TRBJ2-5, with D possibly being TRBD1 (5 bases). The CDR3 length is 14 residues. V was shortened by 0 bases and J by 5 bases, with 11 bases between the two germline ends. Germline CDR1 SGHRS, CDR2 YFSETQ. CDR3 loop: CASSLGQSAETQYF. In DNA, the CDR3 is TGCGCCAGCAGCTTGGGACAGTCGGCCGAGACCCAGTACTTC.

This clonotype showed up many times. The chain couples TRBV5-5 to TRBJ2-1; D gene unclear. Trimming pared 0 bases from V and 4 bases from J, leaving 5 bases between. CDR1 SGHKS and CDR2 YYEKEE come from the germline V gene (reference sequence). The CDR3 is made up of 13 amino acids. CDR3 sequence reads: CASSLDGYNEQFF. CDR3 DNA: TGTGCCAGCAGCTTGGACGGGTACAATGAGCAGTTCTTC. The entire variable domain, with the rest obtained from reference TRBV5-5 and TRBJ2-1, is as follows: DAGVTQSPTHLIKTRGQQVTLRCSPISGHKSVSWYQQVLGQGPQFIFQYYEKEERGRGNFPDRFSARQFPNYSSELNVNALLLGDSALYLCASSLDGYNEQFFGPGTRLTVL.

This clonotype came up many times. The rearrangement links TRBV20-1 to TRBJ1-1; tentative D call: TRBD1 (6 bases). Germline V gives CDR1 DFQATT, CDR2 SNEGSKA (reference sequence). The CDR3 totals 12 residues. V gave up 0 bases and J gave up 8 bases, with 10 bases separating them. The CDR3 is CSARDWGQEAFF. CDR3 nucleotide sequence: TGCAGTGCTAGAGACTGGGGGCAGGAAGCTTTCTTT.

In this sample, this clonotype turned up many times. The CDR3 loop is CASSSSETDTDTQYF. The CDR3 DNA reads as TGTGCCAGCAGCTCTTCAGAGACAGACACAGATACGCAGTATTTT. The chain uses TRBV7-9 and TRBJ2-3; TRBD1 might be the D (5 bases). The CDR3 is made up of 15 amino acids. Germline CDR1 reads SEHNR; CDR2 reads FQNEAQ (reference sequence). With 4 bases removed from V and 2 bases from J, the gap between germline ends came to 13 bases.

This clonotype was picked up many times. The rearrangement uses TRBV6-2 or TRBV6-3 and TRBJ1-5; D is ambiguous. The CDR3 loop spans 15 amino acids. The V end was cut by 6 bases, the J end by 0 bases, with 12 bases between. Germline V gives CDR1 MNHEY, CDR2 SVGEGT. CDR3 sequence reads: CASSPMFVSNQPQHF. In DNA form, the CDR3 reads TGTGCCAGCAGCCCAATGTTTGTTAGCAATCAGCCCCAGCATTTT.

This clonotype was recorded at least ten times. One end of the junction fails to match germline, which may point to a read error. The J gene is TRBJ2-5, the V gene TRBV28; 9 bases map to TRBD2. The CDR3 totals 13 residues. Germline V lookup: CDR1 MDHEN, CDR2 SYDVKM. The CDR3 region is CASTLAGVATQYF. The CDR3 nucleotides read TGTGCCAGCACTTTAGCGGGAGTGGCGACCCAGTACTTC.

This clonotype was detected once. This clone may be a read error of a much larger clone one base away. The V and J genes are TRBV18 and TRBJ2-3; the D is unclear. In germline, CDR1 is KGHSH, CDR2 LQKENI. The CDR3 is made up of 13 amino acids. The CDR3 loop is CASSPPITDMQYF. CDR3 bases: TGTGCCAGCTCACCCCCCATCACAGATATGCAGTATTTT.

In its sample, this clonotype was seen many times. The rearrangement links TRBV20-1 to TRBJ1-5; D is ambiguous. The germline V gene has CDR1 DFQATT and CDR2 SNEGSKA (reference sequence). Trimming shortened V by 1 base and J by 0 bases, and 10 bases separated the two germline ends. There are 15 residues in the CDR3. DNA for the CDR3: TGCAGTGCTAGAGTCTCTGGGGATAGCAATCAGCCCCAGCATTTT. This encodes CSARVSGDSNQPQHF.

This clonotype appeared once. The chain is built from TRBV6-2 or TRBV6-3 and TRBJ1-1, with TRBD1 as a possible D gene (6 bases). The CDR3 covers 15 residues. Between the trimmed V and J ends, which lost 2 bases and 4 bases, there was a span of 14 bases. CDR1 and CDR2 from the germline V gene are MNHEY and SVGEGT. The CDR3 region is CASSYPRGGATEAFF. DNA for the CDR3: TGTGCCAGCAGTTACCCCCGGGGGGGGGCCACTGAAGCTTTCTTT.